This is a list of T cell receptor beta chains from one sample in a study of shared clonotypes between healthy human individuals. Repertoires were generated with immunoSEQ multiplex PCR, while TCRdb's copy carries only in-frame clones and drops some. The sample includes some 2,100,000 clones, 95% of them seen just once. Sequenced material: naive CD4+ T cells sorted from blood. The receptors shown here come from a man aged 18 to 30 in good health. The conserved cysteine and the conserved F or W are not part of the CDR3 here.

V: TRBV5-6; length: 15; CDR3: ASNPPWDRGFQETQY
V: TRBV29-1; length: 10; CDR3: SGLAGNTEAF
V: TRBV11-2; length: 13; CDR3: ASSLRTRADGGYT
V: TRBV4-1; length: 14; CDR3: ASSQEFTGGTYEQY
V: TRBV21-1; length: 17; CDR3: ASSIRQARAHPRDSPLH
V: TRBV4-1; length: 15; CDR3: ASSQAGDRTFNQPQH
V: TRBV5-4; length: 12; CDR3: ASSSTGADEKLF
V: TRBV10-3; length: 11; CDR3: AIRDRADNEQF
V: TRBV10-2; length: 10; CDR3: ASSERGYEQY
V: TRBV7-2; length: 12; CDR3: ASSQQQGSETQY
V: TRBV29-1; length: 11; CDR3: SVVGDGSYEQY
V: TRBV5-1; length: 12; CDR3: ASSSYSGANVLT
V: TRBV7-9; length: 15; CDR3: ASSLASGGVDPDTQY
V: TRBV6-1; length: 12; CDR3: ASHSGRYTDTQY
V: TRBV27; length: 15; CDR3: ASRQEFGLLSYNEQF
V: TRBV5-4; length: 15; CDR3: ASSLVGGFGSNYGYT
V: TRBV5-6; length: 15; CDR3: ASSLRGRETSNYGYT
V: TRBV20-1; length: 9; CDR3: SAWLNTEAF
V: TRBV4-1; length: 12; CDR3: ASSQGLYRETQY
V: TRBV9; length: 12; CDR3: ASKEAESKNIQY
V: TRBV5-1; length: 11; CDR3: ASTPNDSGELF
V: TRBV20-1; length: 9; CDR3: SGGILYEQY
V: TRBV28; length: 12; CDR3: ASSLGQGAEKLF
V: TRBV18; length: 13; CDR3: ASSPRSGRTDTQY
V: TRBV7-6; length: 11; CDR3: ASSVVLQGEQY
V: TRBV7-9; length: 13; CDR3: ASSVWDRGDSPLH